This T cell receptor (beta chain) was profiled in a study of regulatory T cells in long-lasting Graves disease. Points on this clonotype: Its specificity is unknown. A much larger clone sits a single nucleotide away, making a read error possible.

Time point reported: persistent/refractory GD, antithyroid drugs over 5 years with positive TRAb. RNA extracted from PBMCs served as the sequencing template. Those enrolled as patients came out of an endocrinology department in Xi'an, China. Arm-PCR of CDR3 regions with iRepertoire HTBI primers generated TCR beta libraries. Each CDR3 protein is one row after TCRdb ran MiXCR on the multiplex PCR reads. The sample lists hundreds of thousands of distinct CDR3 sequences, 20% to 25% occurring once. Study outcomes and limitations: Newly diagnosed disease favored TRBV20-1 and TRBJ2-1 over persistent disease.

CDR1 and CDR2 (germline): MDHEN, SYDVKM. CDR3 length: 14 residues. This sample comprised peripheral blood mononuclear cells (PBMCs), obtained when the disease was refractory, from a patient treated with antithyroid drugs. The V and J genes are TRBV28 and TRBJ1-4; 7 bases agree with TRBD1. This TCR derives from a female donor with Graves disease. The CDR3: CASSSQGTNGKLFF. The CDR3 DNA is TGTGCCAGCAGTTCACAGGGGACTAATGGAAAACTGTTTTTT.